This T cell receptor beta chain was sequenced during a study of preoperative IRX-2 immunotherapy in early breast cancer. This clone was seen only once. The treatment was: preoperative locoregional IRX-2 cytokine immunotherapy. Preoperative locoregional IRX-2 cytokine immunotherapy was tested in the phase Ib source study. Libraries were prepared by immunoSEQ multiplex PCR; TCRdb keeps only in-frame clonotypes and omits some of them. The repertoire includes 34,000 or so clones, 80% to 85% of them detected once, and about 2.7% sits in the top ten. CDR1 is SGHRS, CDR2 YFSETQ, per germline. Trimming at V came to 2 bases and at J to 6 bases, leaving 11 bases not matched to a gene. CDR3 size: 17 residues.

The TCR originated in a human donor with breast cancer. The sequencing here drew on lymph node tissue, taken from a patient treated with IRX-2 immunotherapy. This rearrangement joins TRBV5-1 to TRBJ2-1, with 10 bases identical to TRBD1. The CDR3 nucleotides read TGCGCCAGCAGCTTCCCGGGACAGGGGCCGGGGGTCAATGAGCAGTTCTTC. It encodes CASSFPGQGPGVNEQFF.